This TCR beta chain is from a study of blood T cells in healthy people across ages (dated by TCRdb to about 2015). Background on the whole study: In model experiments, roughly one uniquely barcoded TCR beta cDNA molecule per two T cells was captured by template switching. Donors of different ages were randomly distributed across sequencing lanes to avoid experimental bias. Using deep sequencing normalized with unique cDNA molecular identifiers, the study measured how TCR beta repertoire diversity changes with age. For two donors (one aged 18 to 30 and one aged 80 or older), the study analyzed two additional independent replicas of 1 million unique cDNA reads from the same blood draw. The donors were split into four age groups: young (average around 15 years), middle-aged (roughly 39), aged (62) and long-lived (approximately 89). On the study overall, not on this receptor specifically: Observed TCR beta diversity correlated strongly with the percentage of naive T cells measured by flow cytometry. As age increased, observed TCR beta diversity per million T cells dropped in a roughly linear way, and a significant reduction was already evident by age 40. Total diversity estimates from one million sequenced T cells were considered lower bounds and underestimates. Compared with the aged group, the long-lived group had more naive CD4+ T cells, fewer expanded clones and increased TCR diversity, a pattern suggesting age selection. Because profiling used bulk unsorted PBMCs, naive and antigen-experienced compartments could not be compared conclusively. The CMV infection status of donors was not known, potentially confounding age-related changes in expanded clonotypes.

V is reduced by 4 bases and J by 4 bases, leaving a spacing of 18 bases between them. From the cysteine up to the phenylalanine, the CDR3 has a length of 16 residues. This entry keeps only the CDR3 DNA: 48 bases, framed from base 1. The germline V gene encodes CDR1 ENHRY and CDR2 SYGVKD. The receptor library was made with 5' RACE. The sequencer was an Illumina HiSeq 2500. A second PCR of about 6 to 12 cycles was run with a J-beta primer mix and a sample-barcoded 5' primer. A unique molecular identifier was introduced onto each TCR beta cDNA molecule by a template-switch 5' adaptor carrying 12 random nucleotides. At least 2.5 million CDR3-containing paired-end reads were obtained from each sample. First-strand cDNA synthesis was performed from all RNA using the Mint cDNA synthesis kit, with priming by a TRBC-specific oligonucleotide. Following uracil-DNA glycosylase treatment, all cDNA underwent a first 18-cycle PCR with the universal primers M1SS and BC2_uni_R. Turning to the authors' computational methods: Each sample was normalized by randomly selecting 1 million high-quality reads, each carrying a distinct molecular identifier. Reads with shared molecular identifiers were discarded instead of being binned into consensus sequences. MiTCR, with a Q25 quality threshold and the strictest error-elimination algorithm, was used for CDR3 identification, clonotype clustering and error correction. Lower-bound total TCR beta diversity was estimated with a nonparametric unseen species model using Euler transformation. TCRdb passed the public sequencing reads through fastp at Q25 and MiXCR, retaining productive beta sequences. Each record represents a unique CDR3 protein, reported with the most common genes and DNA among its rows. These V and J calls originate from TCRdb's pipeline instead of the authors' own analysis. The sample table contains approximately 800,000 distinct CDR3 sequences; only one count was recorded for roughly 53% of them. Roughly two fifths of the sample comes from the top ten.

Systemically healthy Caucasian individuals from Russia, 39 in total and aged about 6 to 90 years, were included as donors. Ten milliliters of peripheral blood were collected from each donor into EDTA-treated Vacutainer tubes. Ficoll-Paque density-gradient centrifugation was used to isolate PBMCs, with at least 6.5 million per sample. Total RNA, at least 5 micrograms per sample, was extracted from PBMCs with Trizol reagent. For every donor, an aliquot of PBMCs went through flow cytometry to measure the percentages of naive CD45RAhigh/CD27high T cells. To note about this clonotype: This receptor's antigen is unknown. Base qualities were left out, and no much larger clone turns up one base away.

The chain couples TRBV10-3 to TRBJ2-3, with a weak D call of TRBD1 (7 bases match). Sequenced material: blood. The receptor comes from a man older than 75 in good health. This receptor has the CDR3 CAISGNQGGLADTQYF. The DNA sequence is TGTGCCATCAGTGGCAACCAGGGGGGTCTAGCAGATACGCAGTATTTT.